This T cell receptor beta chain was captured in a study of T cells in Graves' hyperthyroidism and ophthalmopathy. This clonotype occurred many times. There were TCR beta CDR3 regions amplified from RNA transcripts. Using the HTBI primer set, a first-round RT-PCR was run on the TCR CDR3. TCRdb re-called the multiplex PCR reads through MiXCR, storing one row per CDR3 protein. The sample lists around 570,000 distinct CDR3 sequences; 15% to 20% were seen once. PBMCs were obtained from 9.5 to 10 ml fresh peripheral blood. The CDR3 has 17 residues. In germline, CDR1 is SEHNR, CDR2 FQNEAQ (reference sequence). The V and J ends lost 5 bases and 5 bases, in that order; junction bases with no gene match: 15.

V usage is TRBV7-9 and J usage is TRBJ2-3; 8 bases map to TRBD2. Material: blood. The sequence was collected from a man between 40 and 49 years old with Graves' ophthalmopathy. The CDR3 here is CASSPPGAAGGRDTQYF. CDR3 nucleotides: TGTGCCAGCAGCCCCCCCGGGGCGGCGGGAGGAAGAGATACGCAGTATTTT.